Below are 25 T cell receptor beta chains sequenced from a single sample in a study of T cells of healthy individuals. MiXCR, run by TCRdb on the 5' RACE reads, gives a single entry per CDR3 protein. The table lists around 40,000 distinct CDR3 sequences, approximately 4.9% of them singletons. The receptors were gathered from a human donor in good health.

This clonotype was observed many times. This chain joins TRBV11-2 and TRBJ2-6, with no clear D. Trimming pared 5 bases from V and 1 base from J, leaving 15 bases between. This CDR3 has 17 amino acids. The germline V gene has CDR1 SGHAT and CDR2 FQNNGV. CDR3 sequence: CASSAHQEVSGANVLTF. In DNA, the CDR3 is TGTGCCAGCAGCGCCCATCAAGAGGTTTCTGGGGCCAACGTCCTGACTTTC.

The sample holds many counts of this clonotype. The rearrangement links TRBV7-2 to TRBJ1-1; D unresolved. V was clipped by 5 bases and J by 5 bases, with 12 bases between them. From germline, CDR1 is SGHTA and CDR2 FQGNSA. This CDR3 contains 13 residues. In DNA, the CDR3 is TGTGCCAGCAGCCGAGGTGGAAGGACTGAAGCTTTCTTT. Its protein product is CASSRGGRTEAFF.

This clonotype has at least ten counts. The V call is TRBV29-1, the J call TRBJ2-1; TRBD2 aligns across 13 bases. Germline CDR1 and CDR2: SQVTM and ANQGSEA. Trimming removed 3 bases from V and 4 bases from J; junction bases left unmatched: 9. The CDR3 has 17 residues. Here the CDR3 reads CSVETSGGPFLYNEQFF. The CDR3 DNA sequence: TGCAGCGTTGAGACTAGCGGGGGGCCCTTCCTTTACAATGAGCAGTTCTTC.

This chain links TRBV5-1 with TRBJ1-5, with D possibly TRBD1 on 5 matching bases. The length of the CDR3 is 15 residues. CDR1 is SGHRS, CDR2 YFSETQ, per germline. V lost 1 base, J lost 3 bases, and 11 bases lay in between. CDR3 sequence (DNA): TGCGCCAGCAGCTTGTACGCAGGGAACAATCAGCCCCAGCATTTT. Translating it yields CASSLYAGNNQPQHF.

There are many counts of this clonotype. The genes are TRBV11-2 and TRBJ2-1, with 7 bases matching TRBD2. This CDR3 contains 10 residues. Per germline, CDR1 SGHAT and CDR2 FQNNGV. V trimming: 10 bases; J trimming: 9 bases; junction bases outside the gene matches: 3. The CDR3 coding sequence is TGTGCCACCGGGGGGTTTGAGCAGTTCTTC. It codes for CATGGFEQFF.

This clonotype was detected many times. The rearrangement joins TRBV7-8 to TRBJ2-3; tentatively, D is TRBD1 (6 bases). The CDR3 covers 16 residues. The V gene lost 3 bases and the J gene lost 3 bases, with 16 bases spanning the gap. Looked up from germline, CDR1 is SGHVS and CDR2 is FQNEAQ. CDR3 in DNA: TGTGCCAGCAGCTTTGCCGCGCAGGGGTATACAGATACGCAGTATTTT. This gives the protein CASSFAAQGYTDTQYF.

This clonotype was detected ten times or more. The chain is built from TRBV29-1 and TRBJ2-1; 7 nucleotides align to TRBD1. Unmatched junction bases numbered 4, after V lost 1 base and J lost 7 bases. This CDR3 comprises 13 residues. The germline gives CDR1 SQVTM, CDR2 ANQGSEA. The CDR3 region is CSVEATGLNEQFF. The CDR3 DNA follows: TGCAGCGTTGAAGCGACAGGGTTAAATGAGCAGTTCTTC.

The chain links TRBV12-3 or TRBV12-4 to TRBJ2-1, with TRBD2 identical over 7 bases. V shed 5 bases, J shed 6 bases, and the junction held 7 bases outside the gene matches. CDR3 size: 14 residues. DNA of the CDR3: TGTGCCAGCAGTCCCGGACTAGTCCCCAATGAGCAGTTCTTC. This encodes CASSPGLVPNEQFF.

This clonotype has a count of ten or more. J is TRBJ2-5 and V is TRBV25-1; D may be TRBD2 (6 bases). This CDR3 region has 14 residues. CDR1 MGHDK and CDR2 SYGVNS come from the germline V gene. V lost 0 bases to trimming and J lost 5 bases, with 10 bases between them. The CDR3 DNA is TGTGCCAGCAGTGAATATGGGGCGGGGGAGACCCAGTACTTC. Translating gives CASSEYGAGETQYF.

This clonotype was observed a few times. V and J are TRBV3-1 and TRBJ2-1; the match to TRBD2 covers 8 bases. The CDR3 covers 19 residues. V was pared by 1 base and J by 1 base, with 12 bases of the junction left unmatched. Looked up from germline, CDR1 is LGHDT and CDR2 is YNNKEL (reference sequence). The CDR3 bases are TGTGCCAGCAGCCAAGCTACCTGGGGACTAGTCAGATCCTACAATGAGCAGTTCTTC. Protein product: CASSQATWGLVRSYNEQFF.

The chain recombines TRBV11-2 with TRBJ2-1, with 7 bases lining up with TRBD1. Germline V gene sequence: CDR1 SGHAT, CDR2 FQNNGV. V was clipped by 5 bases and J by 5 bases; unmatched bases: 12. The CDR3 runs to 16 residues. CDR3 DNA: TGTGCCAGCAGCCCCCAGGGGCTAGGGGGCCACAATGAGCAGTTCTTC. Amino acids: CASSPQGLGGHNEQFF.

By sample fraction, this clonotype is medium-sized (0.01 to 0.1%). The genes are TRBV6-5 and TRBJ1-2; 8 nucleotides match TRBD1. This CDR3 is 15 amino acids long. After removal of 6 bases from V and 2 bases from J, the junction contained 8 bases not matched to a gene. Germline V gene data show CDR1 as MNHEY and CDR2 as SVGAGI. The CDR3 spells CASSRAAGGNYGYTF. Here the CDR3 DNA reads TGTGCCAGCAGCCGGGCGGCAGGGGGCAACTATGGCTACACCTTC.

J is TRBJ1-1 and V is TRBV19; the D gene is possibly TRBD1 (5 bases). CDR3 length: 12 amino acids. Germline assignment: CDR1 LNHDA and CDR2 SQIVND (reference sequence). V shed 6 bases and J shed 1 base, with 6 bases lying between them. As DNA, the CDR3 is TGTGCCAGTAGCGGACAGAACACTGAAGCTTTCTTT. It yields the protein CASSGQNTEAFF.

This chain connects TRBV4-2 to TRBJ2-7; D is perhaps TRBD1 (5 bases). CDR3 length: 15 amino acids. With 0 bases removed from V and 3 bases from J, the gap between germline ends came to 12 bases. Germline-derived CDR1 and CDR2 are LGHNA and YNFKEQ. As DNA, the CDR3 is TGTGCCAGCAGCCAAGATCAGGGCATCAGCTACGAGCAGTACTTC. Protein: CASSQDQGISYEQYF.

This clonotype was recorded at least ten times. This chain joins TRBV29-1 and TRBJ2-3; 12 positions agree with TRBD1. This CDR3 region has 17 residues. Germline trimming cut 1 base from V and 5 bases from J; bases unmatched to any gene: 10. Germline assignment: CDR1 SQVTM and CDR2 ANQGSEA. The CDR3 sequence: CSVEAGPGQGARDTQYF. The DNA for the CDR3 is TGCAGCGTTGAAGCCGGACCGGGACAGGGGGCGAGAGATACGCAGTATTTT.

This rearrangement joins TRBV12-3 or TRBV12-4 to TRBJ1-5; D perhaps matches TRBD1 (5 bases). This CDR3 comprises 14 residues. V lost 6 bases, J lost 0 bases, and 9 bases lay in between. The CDR3 nucleotides read TGTGCCAGCAGAGGGACCGATAGCAATCAGCCCCAGCATTTT. It specifies CASRGTDSNQPQHF.

The V call is TRBV12-3 or TRBV12-4, the J call TRBJ1-1, with D unresolved. The CDR3 runs to 11 residues. V was clipped by 3 bases and J by 6 bases, with 5 bases between them. The CDR3 sequence: CASSFRAEAFF. Here the CDR3 DNA reads TGTGCCAGCAGTTTTCGCGCTGAAGCTTTCTTT.

This clonotype has ten or more counts. V gene TRBV27 combines with J gene TRBJ1-1; a possible D gene is TRBD1 (6 bases). The CDR3 consists of 15 residues. Germline CDR1 reads MNHEY; CDR2 reads SMNVEV (reference sequence). The V gene lost 5 bases and the J gene lost 2 bases, with 15 bases spanning the gap. The CDR3 nucleotides are TGTGCCAGCAGTCCCCGAACAGGGTACAACACTGAAGCTTTCTTT. Its protein product is CASSPRTGYNTEAFF.

V gene TRBV20-1 combines with J gene TRBJ1-5; 8 bases map to TRBD1. This CDR3 has 16 residues. Germline CDR1 and CDR2: DFQATT and SNEGSKA (reference sequence). Trimming took 5 bases from V and 3 from J; bases not matched to a gene: 12. The CDR3 region has the DNA TGCAGTGCTCCTATTTCGGGACAGGCGACCAATCAGCCCCAGCATTTT. This gives the protein CSAPISGQATNQPQHF.

This clonotype was found a few times. The rearrangement joins TRBV6-2 or TRBV6-3 to TRBJ2-1; TRBD2 matches at 16 bases. CDR1 is MNHEY and CDR2 is SVGEGT in the germline V gene. After removal of 7 bases from V and 10 bases from J, the junction contained 4 bases not matched to a gene. CDR3 length: 14 amino acids. CDR3 sequence reads: CASTGTSGGAEQFF. The CDR3 coding sequence is TGTGCCAGCACCGGGACTAGCGGGGGGGCGGAGCAGTTCTTC.

This clonotype was seen many times. The gene calls are TRBV9 and TRBJ2-5; TRBD2 agrees at 7 bases. V shed 0 bases, J shed 2 bases, and the junction held 7 bases outside the gene matches. Germline CDR1 reads SGDLS; CDR2 reads YYNGEE. This CDR3 has 16 residues. The CDR3 nucleotides are TGTGCCAGCAGCGTAGGAGGGAGCGGGGCACAAGAGACCCAGTACTTC. It encodes CASSVGGSGAQETQYF. Full variable domain (missing parts from reference TRBV9 and TRBJ2-5): DSGVTQTPKHLITATGQRVTLRCSPRSGDLSVYWYQQSLDQGLQFLIQYYNGEERAKGNILERFSAQQFPDLHSELNLSSLELGDSALYFCASSVGGSGAQETQYFGPGTRLLVL.

The sample holds a few counts of this clonotype. The chain combines TRBV29-1 with TRBJ2-4; 8 bases align to TRBD2. With 4 bases clipped from V and 3 bases from J, the junction kept 8 bases outside the gene matches. The CDR3 has 15 residues. The germline CDR1 and CDR2 sequences are SQVTM and ANQGSEA. CDR3 in amino acids: CSVVGAGGGKNIQYF. The CDR3, as DNA: TGCAGCGTTGTCGGGGCGGGAGGCGGCAAAAACATTCAGTACTTC.

The V call is TRBV4-3, the J call TRBJ1-4; 7 bases are a match to TRBD1. The length of the CDR3 is 14 residues. Trimming cost V 3 bases and J 6 bases; bases outside gene matches: 4. Germline CDR1 is LGHNA and CDR2 is YSLEER. In DNA, the CDR3 is TGCGCCAGCAGCCAGAGACAGGGTGATGAAAAACTGTTTTTT. This codes for CASSQRQGDEKLFF.

This clonotype was detected a few times. The DNA of the CDR3 is TGTGCCAGTAGTTCAACCCCGGGACAACTCACCGGGGAGCTGTTTTTT. Translation gives CASSSTPGQLTGELFF. The chain is built from TRBV30 and TRBJ2-2; D is perhaps TRBD1 (6 bases). CDR3 length: 16 residues. Deletions cut 8 bases from V and 4 bases from J, with 23 bases between. CDR1 and CDR2 from the germline V gene are GTSNPN and SVGIG (reference sequence).

This clonotype has ten or more counts. The rearrangement links TRBV24-1 to TRBJ2-2, with D uncertain. Germline V lookup: CDR1 KGHDR, CDR2 SFDVKD. With 6 bases removed from V and 1 base from J, the gap between germline ends came to 2 bases. This CDR3 contains 12 residues. Here the CDR3 reads CATSQNTGELFF. For the CDR3, the DNA is TGTGCCACCAGTCAGAACACCGGGGAGCTGTTTTTT.